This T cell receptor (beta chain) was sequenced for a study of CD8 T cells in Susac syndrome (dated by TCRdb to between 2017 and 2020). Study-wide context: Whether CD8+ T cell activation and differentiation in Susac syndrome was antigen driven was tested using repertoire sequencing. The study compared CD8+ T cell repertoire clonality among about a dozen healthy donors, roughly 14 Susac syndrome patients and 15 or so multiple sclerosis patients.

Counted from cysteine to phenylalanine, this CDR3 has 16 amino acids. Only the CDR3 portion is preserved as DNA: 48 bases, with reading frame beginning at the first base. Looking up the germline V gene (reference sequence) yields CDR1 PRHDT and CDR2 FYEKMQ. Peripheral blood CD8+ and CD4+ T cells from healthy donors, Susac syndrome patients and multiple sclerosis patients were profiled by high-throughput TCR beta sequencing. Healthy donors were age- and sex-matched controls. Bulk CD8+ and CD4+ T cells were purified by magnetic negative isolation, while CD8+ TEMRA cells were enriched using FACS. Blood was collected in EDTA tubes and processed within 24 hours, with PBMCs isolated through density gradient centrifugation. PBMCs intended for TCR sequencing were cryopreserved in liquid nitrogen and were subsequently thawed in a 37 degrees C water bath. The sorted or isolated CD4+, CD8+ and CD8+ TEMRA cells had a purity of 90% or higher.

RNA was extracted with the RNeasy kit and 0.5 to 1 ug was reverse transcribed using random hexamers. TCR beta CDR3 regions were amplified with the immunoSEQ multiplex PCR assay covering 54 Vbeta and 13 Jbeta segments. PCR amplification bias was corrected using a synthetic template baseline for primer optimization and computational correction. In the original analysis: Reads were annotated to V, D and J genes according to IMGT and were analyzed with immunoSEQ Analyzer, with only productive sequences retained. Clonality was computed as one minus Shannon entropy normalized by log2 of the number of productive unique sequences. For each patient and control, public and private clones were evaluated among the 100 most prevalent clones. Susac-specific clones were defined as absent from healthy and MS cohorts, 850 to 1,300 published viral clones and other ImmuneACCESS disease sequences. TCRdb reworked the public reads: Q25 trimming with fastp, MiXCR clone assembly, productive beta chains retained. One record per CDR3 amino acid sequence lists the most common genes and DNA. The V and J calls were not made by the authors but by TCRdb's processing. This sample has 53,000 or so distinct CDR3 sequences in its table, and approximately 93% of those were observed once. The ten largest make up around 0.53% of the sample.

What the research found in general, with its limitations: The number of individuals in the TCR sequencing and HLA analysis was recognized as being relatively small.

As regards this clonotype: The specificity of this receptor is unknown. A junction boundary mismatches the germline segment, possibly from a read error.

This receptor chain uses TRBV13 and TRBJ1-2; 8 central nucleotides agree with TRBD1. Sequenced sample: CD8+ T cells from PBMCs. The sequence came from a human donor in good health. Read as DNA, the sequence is TGTGCCAGCAGCCTAGGACAGGGCCTTAACTACTATGGCTACACCTTC. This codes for CASSLGQGLNYYGYTF.